Listed below are T cell receptor beta chains from one sample, sequenced in a study of blood T cell repertoires in COVID-19. The data were produced by immunoSEQ multiplex PCR, yet TCRdb's version contains in-frame clones alone and is incomplete. This sample carries 150,000 to 200,000 clones, around 83% of them seen once, and the ten largest clones take more than 1.5%. Sequencing used peripheral blood. Source of these receptors: a human donor in a cohort sampled during active COVID-19. The CDR3 runs from the conserved cysteine through the conserved F or W. The D gene is left open where the match is weak. Size values are once, few and many counts, or a class for expanded clones, and some rows have none.

TRBJ1-2,TRBV2,.,.,TGTGCCAGCAGTTCCCGCGGTGAGGGAGGCTATGGCTACACCTTC,CASSSRGEGGYGYTF
TRBJ1-2,TRBV28,once,.,TGTGCCAGCAGCGAACAGGGTGGCGGCTACACCTTC,CASSEQGGGYTF
TRBJ1-6,TRBV27,.,.,TGTGCCAGCAGTTTATCACAGGGCTACTCCTATAATTCACCCCTCCACTTT,CASSLSQGYSYNSPLHF
TRBJ2-5,TRBV6-6,.,TRBD1,TGTGCCAGCAGCCTGGGACAGGAAGAGACCCAGTACTTC,CASSLGQEETQYF
TRBJ2-7,TRBV25-1,.,.,TGTGCCAGCAGTGAGCGTCCTAGCGCGCCCTCCTACGAGCAGTACTTC,CASSERPSAPSYEQYF
TRBJ2-5,TRBV5-6,.,.,TGTGCCAGCAGACGGGACATCCAAGAGACCCAGTACTTC,CASRRDIQETQYF
TRBJ2-1,TRBV6-5,.,.,TGTGCCAGCACTAAACTCGGTGAGCAGTTCTTC,CASTKLGEQFF
TRBJ1-1,TRBV5-1,.,.,TGCGCCAGCAGCTCAAGGCTCCAGGGGTCTTTCTTT,CASSSRLQGSFF
TRBJ2-7,TRBV19,few,TRBD2,TGTGCCAGTAGTGGCGGACTAGCGGGAGACGAGCAGTACTTC,CASSGGLAGDEQYF
TRBJ2-6,TRBV28,.,TRBD2,TGTGCCAGCAGTTTAGGGAGGGCTGGGGCCAACGTCCTGACTTTC,CASSLGRAGANVLTF
TRBJ2-7,TRBV12-1,.,.,TGTGCCAGCGGCAATGGGGCTAGCGGGCGAACCTCCTACGAGCAGTACTTC,CASGNGASGRTSYEQYF
TRBJ2-7,TRBV7-6,.,TRBD2,TGTGCCAGCAGCTCTCGCCCACAGACTAGCGGGAGCTCCTACGAGCAGTACTTC,CASSSRPQTSGSSYEQYF
TRBJ2-7,TRBV28,.,TRBD1,TGTGCCAGCAGTCCTTCCGGGACAGGGTTCAACGAGCAGTACTTC,CASSPSGTGFNEQYF
TRBJ1-5,TRBV27,.,.,TGTGCCAGCAGTCCCTACCAGGGTCAGCCCCAGCATTTT,CASSPYQGQPQHF
TRBJ1-4,TRBV2,.,TRBD1,TGTGCCAGCAGTGAAGGAGGGGGACAGGGTGAAAAACTGTTTTTT,CASSEGGGQGEKLFF
TRBJ2-7,TRBV28,.,.,TGTGCCAGCAGTTTCCAAAGAAGGGTTTCGGGGGCCTACGAGCAGTACTTC,CASSFQRRVSGAYEQYF
TRBJ2-7,TRBV18,.,TRBD1,TGTGCCAGCTCAACCGGGACAGGGGGCGATAATCCTTACGAGCAGTACTTC,CASSTGTGGDNPYEQYF
TRBJ1-5,TRBV7-2,.,.,TGTGCCAGCAGCTTGGACAGTCCTAGTCAGCCCCAGCATTTT,CASSLDSPSQPQHF
TRBJ1-1,TRBV27,.,TRBD1,TGTGCCAGCAGACTCAGGGGGCGTACTGAAGCTTTCTTT,CASRLRGRTEAFF
TRBJ2-7,TRBV7-6,.,.,TGTGCCAGCAGCTTAGGAGGTCTTACCTACGAGCAGTACTTC,CASSLGGLTYEQYF
TRBJ2-7,TRBV7-9,.,.,TGTGCCAGCAGCGGGGGACAAATAAGCTCCTACGAGCAGTACTTC,CASSGGQISSYEQYF
TRBJ1-2,TRBV19,.,TRBD1,TGTGCCAGTAGTTTAGGACAGGTTAACTATGGCTACACCTTC,CASSLGQVNYGYTF
TRBJ1-1,TRBV3-1/TRBV3-2,.,.,TGTGCCAGCAGCCAAGCCGATAGTGAAGCTTTCTTT,CASSQADSEAFF
TRBJ2-7,TRBV7-3,.,.,TGTGCCAGCAGCCCCCCAGGGAAGGGGTACGAGCAGTACTTC,CASSPPGKGYEQYF
TRBJ1-2,TRBV11-2,.,.,TGTGCCAGCAGTCAACAGGGAGTCGGGGGCTACACCTTC,CASSQQGVGGYTF
TRBJ1-2,TRBV28,.,.,TGTGCCAGCACCATCCCGGGGGGGGGCTACACCTTC,CASTIPGGGYTF
TRBJ2-7,TRBV29-1,.,.,TGCAGCGTTCAGTTGTCCTCCTACGAGCAGTACTTC,CSVQLSSYEQYF
TRBJ2-7,TRBV10-3,.,.,TGTGCCATCAGTGACCCCAGGGCCAGCTCCTACGAGCAGTACTTC,CAISDPRASSYEQYF
TRBJ2-7,TRBV3-1/TRBV3-2,.,TRBD1,TGTGCCAGCAGCCATGGACAGGGAAACGAGCAGTACTTC,CASSHGQGNEQYF
TRBJ1-2,TRBV11-2,few,TRBD1,TGTGCCAGCAGCCCGACAGGGGCTGGCTATGGCTACACCTTC,CASSPTGAGYGYTF
TRBJ2-5,TRBV4-2,.,TRBD2,TGTGCCAGCAGCCAGTACGGGGGGGCAAAAGAGACCCAGTACTTC,CASSQYGGAKETQYF
TRBJ2-7,TRBV29-1,.,TRBD1,TGCAGCGTTGAGGACAGGAGCTCCTACGAGCAGTACTTC,CSVEDRSSYEQYF
TRBJ2-7,TRBV9,once,.,TGTGCCAGCAGCGTAGCTACTGGGAGGACCGAGCAGTACTTC,CASSVATGRTEQYF
TRBJ2-7,TRBV5-1,.,.,TGCGCCAGCAGCTTGGCAGGGGCATCCTACGAGCAGTACTTC,CASSLAGASYEQYF
TRBJ1-1,TRBV3-1/TRBV3-2,.,.,TGTGCCAGCAGTCAGGTCCTGAGCACTGAAGCTTTCTTT,CASSQVLSTEAFF
TRBJ2-7,TRBV28,.,.,TGTGCCAGCAGTTTTGACAGAGCCTACGAGCAGTACTTC,CASSFDRAYEQYF
TRBJ1-1,TRBV5-1,.,.,TGCGCCAGCAGTCCCGGACACGGGAGCATGAACACTGAAGCTTTCTTT,CASSPGHGSMNTEAFF
TRBJ2-1,TRBV5-4,.,TRBD2,TGTGCCAGCAGCTTGATACTAGCGGGCTACAATGAGCAGTTCTTC,CASSLILAGYNEQFF
TRBJ1-3,TRBV10-3,.,TRBD1,TGTGCCATCAACCCCGGGACAGGAGGCGGAAACACCATATATTTT,CAINPGTGGGNTIYF
TRBJ1-3,TRBV6-5,.,TRBD1,TGTGCCAGCAGTTCCGACAGGGTTTATGGAAACACCATATATTTT,CASSSDRVYGNTIYF
TRBJ2-7,TRBV6-6,.,.,TGTGCCAGCAGCCTCTCGACAAGGTACGAGCAGTACTTC,CASSLSTRYEQYF
TRBJ2-7,TRBV5-4,.,TRBD2,TGTGCCAGCAGCTTGGCCGCGGGCGGGGGATCGTACGAGCAGTACTTC,CASSLAAGGGSYEQYF
TRBJ1-5,TRBV21-1,.,.,TGTGCCAGCAGCAAAATGTACTCATCAGACATAAAGCCCCAGCATTTT,CASSKMYSSDIKPQHF
TRBJ2-7,TRBV5-6,.,.,TGTGCCAGCAGCTTACAGGGATCCTACGAGCAGTACTTC,CASSLQGSYEQYF
TRBJ1-1,TRBV28,few,.,TGTGCCAGCAGTTTATATAGGGAGGGGAACACTGAAGCTTTCTTT,CASSLYREGNTEAFF
TRBJ2-7,TRBV28,.,.,TGTGCCAGCAGTTTCGTGTCGGGCGGGACCAACTACGAGCAGTACTTC,CASSFVSGGTNYEQYF
TRBJ1-3,TRBV6-6,.,TRBD1,TGTGCCAGCAGTTACACCCGGGACAGAAGAAACACCATATATTTT,CASSYTRDRRNTIYF
TRBJ2-7,TRBV7-9,.,.,TGTGCCAGCAGCTTAGTTCCCTTCGAGCAGTACTTC,CASSLVPFEQYF
TRBJ2-1,TRBV5-1,.,.,TGCGCCAGCAGCTTTGTGGGGGGAAGGAACAATGAGCAGTTCTTC,CASSFVGGRNNEQFF
TRBJ2-5,TRBV7-8,.,.,TGTGCCAGCAGACGGAGGGCCTCCCAAGAGACCCAGTACTTC,CASRRRASQETQYF
TRBJ1-5,TRBV2,.,.,TGTGCCAGCAGTGAATATGGCTCGCATAGCAATCAGCCCCAGCATTTT,CASSEYGSHSNQPQHF
TRBJ1-2,TRBV15,.,.,TGTGCCACCAGCAGAGAGCGCGGTGTTGGCGCCAACTATGGCTACACCTTC,CATSRERGVGANYGYTF
TRBJ2-7,TRBV6-5,.,TRBD2,TGTGCCAGCAGACTAGCGGGGGAGGAGCAGTACTTC,CASRLAGEEQYF
TRBJ2-7,TRBV2,.,TRBD1,TGTGCCAGCAAAGGTAGGACAGGGGGCTACGAGCAGTACTTC,CASKGRTGGYEQYF
TRBJ1-1,TRBV6-6,.,.,TGTGCCAGCAGTTACGGGGAGAGGGACACTGAAGCTTTCTTT,CASSYGERDTEAFF
TRBJ1-1,TRBV7-9,.,.,TGTGCCAGCAGCCAGACCAGGGAAGCTTTCTTT,CASSQTREAFF
TRBJ1-5,TRBV7-9,few,.,TGTGCCAGCAGCTTATCCGGTAATAGCAATCAGCCCCAGCATTTT,CASSLSGNSNQPQHF